The source of this TCR beta chain is a study of blood T cells in healthy people across ages (dated by TCRdb to about 2015). Background for the entire study: In model experiments, template switching captured roughly one uniquely barcoded TCR beta cDNA molecule for every two T cells. To track age-related changes in TCR beta repertoire diversity, the study relied on deep sequencing normalized with unique cDNA molecular identifiers. The donors were split into four age groups: young (average 16 years), middle-aged (roughly 42), aged (around 67) and long-lived (approximately 80). To avoid experimental bias, donors of different ages were distributed randomly across sequencing lanes. For two donors (one aged 18 to 29 and one aged 80 or older), the study analyzed two additional independent replicas of 1 million unique cDNA reads from the same blood draw.

The 40 or so donors, aged 6 to 90 years, were systemically healthy Caucasian individuals from Russia. Around 10 milliliters of peripheral blood were collected from each donor into EDTA-treated Vacutainer tubes. Ficoll-Paque density-gradient centrifugation was used to isolate PBMCs, with at least 7 million obtained per sample. Total RNA was extracted from PBMCs with Trizol reagent, with at least 6 micrograms obtained per sample. The percentages of naive CD45RAhigh/CD27high T cells were determined by flow cytometry on a PBMC aliquot from every donor. The library was generated by 5' RACE. The instrument given in TCRdb is Illumina HiSeq 2500. The second PCR ran for roughly 7 to 11 cycles and used a J-beta primer mix along with a sample-barcoded 5' primer. Each TCR beta cDNA molecule received a unique molecular identifier from a template-switch 5' adaptor carrying 12 random nucleotides. At least 2.5 million CDR3-containing paired-end reads were obtained from each sample. The Mint cDNA synthesis kit, primed by a TRBC-specific oligonucleotide, was used to synthesize first-strand cDNA from all RNA. All cDNA was treated with uracil-DNA glycosylase and then went through a first 18-cycle PCR with the universal primers M1SS and BC2_uni_R. Concerning the study's data processing: For normalization, 1 million high-quality reads were randomly selected from each sample, with every read carrying a distinct molecular identifier. Instead of being binned into consensus sequences, reads with shared molecular identifiers were discarded. MiTCR, run with a Q25 quality threshold and the strictest error-elimination algorithm, handled CDR3 identification, clonotype clustering and error correction. Lower-bound total TCR beta diversity was estimated with a nonparametric unseen species model using Euler transformation. In TCRdb, the public reads were trimmed at Q25 with fastp and aligned with MiXCR, with productive beta chains retained. Duplicate CDR3 protein sequences are folded into a single record with the most common DNA and genes. These V and J calls rely on TCRdb rather than the paper's analysis. Here the sample has 720,000 or so distinct CDR3 sequences; roughly two fifths occur a single time. The ten largest clones represent about 30% of the sample.

Remarks on this clonotype: What antigen it recognizes has not been identified. Base qualities are not provided; no much larger clone lies one nucleotide away.

Broader findings and caveats from the paper: Total diversity estimates from one million sequenced T cells were considered lower bounds and underestimates. Donor CMV infection status was unknown, potentially confounding age-related changes in expanded clonotypes. Compared with the aged group, more naive CD4+ T cells, fewer expanded clones and increased TCR diversity were shown by the long-lived group, suggesting age selection. As age increased, observed TCR beta diversity per million T cells dropped in a roughly linear way, and a significant reduction was already evident by age about 40. Because profiling used bulk unsorted PBMCs, naive and antigen-experienced compartments could not be compared conclusively. Observed TCR beta diversity correlated strongly with the percentage of naive T cells measured by flow cytometry.

The CDR3 holds 14 amino acids from the cysteine to the phenylalanine. Of the read, only the CDR3 DNA is kept; its 42 bases are in frame from base 1. In the germline V gene, CDR1 corresponds to MDHEN and CDR2 to SYDVKM. V has 4 bases trimmed and J has 5 bases trimmed; junction bases matching no gene number 5. The clonotype was recovered from an elderly man in good health. Recombination linked TRBV28 to TRBJ1-1; 9 of the junction bases match TRBD1. The sample taken for sequencing was blood. The DNA sequence is TGTGCCAGCAGTTCACAGGGGGCTTTGACTGAAGCTTTCTTT. It translates as CASSSQGALTEAFF. The full variable domain, with segments outside the CDR3 supplied by the reference TRBV28 and TRBJ1-1 proteins, appears as DVKVTQSSRYLVKRTGEKVFLECVQDMDHENMFWYRQDPGLGLRLIYFSYDVKMKEKGDIPEGYSVSREKKERFSLILESASTNQTSMYLCASSSQGALTEAFFGQGTRLTVV.